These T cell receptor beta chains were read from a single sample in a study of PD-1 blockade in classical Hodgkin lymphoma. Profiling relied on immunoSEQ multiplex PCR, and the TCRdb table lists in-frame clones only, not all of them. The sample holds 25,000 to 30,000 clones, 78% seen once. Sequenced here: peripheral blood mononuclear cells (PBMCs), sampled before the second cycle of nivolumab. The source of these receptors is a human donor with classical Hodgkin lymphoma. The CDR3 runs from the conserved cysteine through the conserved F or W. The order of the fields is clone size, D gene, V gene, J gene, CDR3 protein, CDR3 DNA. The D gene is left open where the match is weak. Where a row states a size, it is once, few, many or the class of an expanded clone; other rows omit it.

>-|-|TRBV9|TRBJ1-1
CASSPPTLSTEAFF
TGTGCCAGCAGCCCCCCAACCTTAAGTACTGAAGCTTTCTTT
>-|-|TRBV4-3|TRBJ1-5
CASSQSIGTPSNQPQHF
TGCGCCAGCAGCCAATCGATCGGGACACCCAGCAATCAGCCCCAGCATTTT
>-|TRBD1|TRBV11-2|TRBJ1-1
CASSRDRGTEAFF
TGTGCCAGCAGCCGGGACAGGGGCACTGAAGCTTTCTTT
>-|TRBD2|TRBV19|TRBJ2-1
CASSPGLAGPSYNEQFF
TGTGCCAGTAGTCCAGGACTAGCGGGGCCATCCTACAATGAGCAGTTCTTC
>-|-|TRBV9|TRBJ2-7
CASSVAPTETYEQYF
TGTGCCAGCAGCGTAGCCCCGACGGAAACTTACGAGCAGTACTTC
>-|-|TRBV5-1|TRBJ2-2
CASTLDTNTGELFF
TGCGCCAGCACCCTAGACACGAACACCGGGGAGCTGTTTTTT
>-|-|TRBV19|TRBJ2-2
CASSIDPQGLGSTGELFF
TGTGCCAGTAGTATAGACCCACAGGGGCTCGGGAGCACCGGGGAGCTGTTTTTT
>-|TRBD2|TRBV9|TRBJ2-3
CASSPDGLAGWDTQYF
TGTGCCAGCAGCCCCGACGGACTAGCGGGGTGGGATACGCAGTATTTT
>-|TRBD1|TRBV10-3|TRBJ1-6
CAIGYRGDSPLHF
TGTGCCATCGGGTACAGGGGAGATTCACCCCTCCACTTT
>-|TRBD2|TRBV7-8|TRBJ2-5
CASSRRSSGQETQYF
TGTGCCAGCAGCCGGAGGTCTAGCGGACAAGAGACCCAGTACTTC
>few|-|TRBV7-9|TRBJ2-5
CASSFGGSQETQYF
TGTGCCAGCAGCTTCGGAGGGTCCCAAGAGACCCAGTACTTC
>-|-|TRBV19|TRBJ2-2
CASNDRNTGELFF
TGTGCCAGTAATGACAGAAACACCGGGGAGCTGTTTTTT
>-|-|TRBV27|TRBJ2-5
CASSLSGAQETQYF
TGTGCCAGCAGTTTAAGTGGGGCACAAGAGACCCAGTACTTC
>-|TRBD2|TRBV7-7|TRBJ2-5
CASSLGLAGREETQYF
TGTGCTAGCAGCCTCGGACTAGCGGGACGAGAGGAGACCCAGTACTTC
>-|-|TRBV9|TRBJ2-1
CASSVVYNEQFF
TGTGCCAGCAGCGTGGTTTACAATGAGCAGTTCTTC
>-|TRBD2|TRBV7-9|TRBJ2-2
CASSPPGLAGSGELFF
TGTGCCAGCAGCCCCCCGGGACTAGCGGGGTCCGGGGAGCTGTTTTTT
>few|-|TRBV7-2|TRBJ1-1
CASSLGRNTEAFF
TGTGCCAGCAGCTTAGGTAGGAACACTGAAGCTTTCTTT
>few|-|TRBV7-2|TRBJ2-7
CASSYDSGTYEQYF
TGTGCCAGCAGCTATGACAGTGGTACCTACGAGCAGTACTTC
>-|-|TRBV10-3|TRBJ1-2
CAISGQILYGYTF
TGTGCCATCAGTGGACAGATTCTTTATGGCTACACCTTC
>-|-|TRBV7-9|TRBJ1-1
CASSLTENTEAFF
TGTGCCAGCAGCTTAACAGAGAACACTGAAGCTTTCTTT
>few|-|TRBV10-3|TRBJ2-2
CAISDLLDRNTGELFF
TGTGCCATCAGTGATTTGTTGGACAGGAACACCGGGGAGCTGTTTTTT
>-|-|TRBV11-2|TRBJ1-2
CASSLGRDGYTF
TGTGCCAGCAGCTTAGGCAGGGATGGCTACACCTTC
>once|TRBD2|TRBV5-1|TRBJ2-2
CASSLVAGGPGELFF
TGCGCCAGCAGCTTGGTCGCGGGGGGTCCCGGGGAGCTGTTTTTT
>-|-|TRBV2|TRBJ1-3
CASTQGRLNSGNTIYF
TGTGCCAGCACCCAGGGACGGCTGAACTCTGGAAACACCATATATTTT
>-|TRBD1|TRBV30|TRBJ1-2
CAWRGTGYGYTF
TGTGCCTGGAGGGGGACAGGCTATGGCTACACCTTC
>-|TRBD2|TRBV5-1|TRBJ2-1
CASSGLAGGNEQFF
TGCGCCAGCAGCGGGCTAGCGGGGGGTAATGAGCAGTTCTTC
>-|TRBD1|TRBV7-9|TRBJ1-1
CASSLQGAMNTEAFF
TGTGCCAGCAGTTTACAGGGGGCTATGAACACTGAAGCTTTCTTT
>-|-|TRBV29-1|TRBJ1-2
CSVETGIGYTF
TGCAGCGTTGAAACGGGAATAGGCTACACCTTC
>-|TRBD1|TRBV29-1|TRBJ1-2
CSVEDSGQGFVDGYTF
TGCAGCGTTGAAGATTCAGGACAGGGGTTTGTGGATGGCTACACCTTC
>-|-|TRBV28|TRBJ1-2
CASSFGDRFYGYTF
TGTGCCAGCAGTTTCGGTGACAGGTTTTATGGCTACACCTTC
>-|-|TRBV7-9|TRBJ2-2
CASSWGESGELFF
TGTGCCAGCAGCTGGGGGGAATCCGGGGAGCTGTTTTTT
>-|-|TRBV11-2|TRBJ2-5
CASSFVSQETQYF
TGTGCCAGCAGCTTTGTCAGCCAAGAGACCCAGTACTTC
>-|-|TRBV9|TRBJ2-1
CASSPTTGSYNEQFF
TGTGCCAGCAGCCCGACGACGGGCTCCTACAATGAGCAGTTCTTC
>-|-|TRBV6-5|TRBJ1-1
CASSSPGLGNTEAFF
TGTGCCAGCAGTTCCCCAGGACTTGGAAACACTGAAGCTTTCTTT
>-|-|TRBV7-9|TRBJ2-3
CASSLGGGPDTQYF
TGTGCCAGCAGCTTAGGCGGGGGCCCAGATACGCAGTATTTT
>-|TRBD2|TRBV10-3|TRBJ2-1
CATIAGTSGNYNEQFF
TGTGCCACGATCGCCGGGACTAGCGGGAATTACAATGAGCAGTTCTTC
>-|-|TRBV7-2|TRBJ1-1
CASSWGMANTEAFF
TGTGCCAGCAGTTGGGGGATGGCGAACACTGAAGCTTTCTTT
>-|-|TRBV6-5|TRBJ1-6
CASSPMGDNSPLHF
TGTGCCAGCAGCCCGATGGGTGATAATTCACCCCTCCACTTT
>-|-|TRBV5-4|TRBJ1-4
CASSLAFQGEGEKLFF
TGTGCCAGCAGCTTGGCTTTTCAGGGTGAGGGTGAAAAACTGTTTTTT
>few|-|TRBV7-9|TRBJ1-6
CASSLAAGPSPLHF
TGTGCCAGCAGCTTAGCGGCGGGCCCCTCACCCCTCCACTTT
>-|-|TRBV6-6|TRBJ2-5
CASSRLQGVQTQYF
TGTGCCAGCAGTCGCCTTCAAGGGGTGCAGACCCAGTACTTC
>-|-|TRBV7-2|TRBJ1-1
CASSFLTARGANTEAFF
TGTGCCAGCAGCTTTCTCACCGCAAGGGGAGCGAACACTGAAGCTTTCTTT
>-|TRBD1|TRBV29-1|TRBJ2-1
CSVGGTGNYNEQFF
TGCAGCGTTGGGGGGACAGGGAATTACAATGAGCAGTTCTTC
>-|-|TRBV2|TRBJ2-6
CASTFHGVSGANVLTF
TGTGCCAGCACGTTTCATGGGGTGTCTGGGGCCAACGTCCTGACTTTC
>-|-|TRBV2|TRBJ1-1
CASTTGTRTEAFF
TGTGCCAGCACCACCGGGACACGAACTGAAGCTTTCTTT
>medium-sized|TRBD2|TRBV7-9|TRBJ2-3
CASNIAGGDTQYF
TGTGCCAGCAATATAGCGGGGGGAGATACGCAGTATTTT
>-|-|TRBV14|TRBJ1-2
CASSQEGWRGGYTF
TGTGCCAGCAGCCAAGAAGGATGGCGGGGCGGCTACACCTTC
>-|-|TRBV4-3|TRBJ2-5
CASSQRQLETQYF
TGCGCCAGCAGCCAACGACAGCTCGAGACCCAGTACTTC
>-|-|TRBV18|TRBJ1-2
CAPRAGGGDYGYTF
TGTGCCCCCCGGGCCGGGGGAGGGGACTATGGCTACACCTTC
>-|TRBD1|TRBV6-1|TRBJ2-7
CASSAVTGSIYEQYF
TGTGCCAGCAGTGCGGTGACAGGGTCTATCTACGAGCAGTACTTC
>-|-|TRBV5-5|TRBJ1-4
CASSLGQINEKLFF
TGTGCCAGCAGCTTAGGGCAGATTAATGAAAAACTGTTTTTT
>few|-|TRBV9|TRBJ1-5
CASSTLSNQPQHF
TGTGCCAGCAGCACCCTAAGCAATCAGCCCCAGCATTTT
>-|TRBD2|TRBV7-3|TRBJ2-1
CASSSSGGPFNEQFF
TGTGCCAGCAGCTCTAGCGGGGGACCCTTCAATGAGCAGTTCTTC